The 17 T cell receptor beta chains presented below share a single source sample, sequenced in a study of shared clonotypes between healthy human individuals. CD45RO-negative cells were positively selected for CCR7, leaving out terminally differentiated effector memory CD45RA+ cells. TCRdb keeps only in-frame clones here, not all; method: immunoSEQ multiplex PCR. The sample includes under 850,000 clones, almost 95% of them seen just once. The sequenced sample consisted of naive CD8+ T cells sorted from blood. These receptor sequences come from a man under 40 in good health.

The chain has TRBV11-2 and TRBJ2-1; D is unresolved. V was clipped by 5 bases and J by 4 bases, with 21 bases between them. The germline V gene encodes CDR1 SGHAT and CDR2 FQNNGV. CDR3 size: 17 residues. The CDR3 DNA sequence: TGTGCCAGCAGCCATTCCCGTACTAAAGGACCTTACAATGAGCAGTTCTTC. It encodes CASSHSRTKGPYNEQFF. Full variable domain (outside the CDR3, taken from reference TRBV11-2 and TRBJ2-1): EAGVAQSPRYKIIEKRQSVAFWCNPISGHATLYWYQQILGQGPKLLIQFQNNGVVDDSQLPKDRFSAERLKGVDSTLKIQPAKLEDSAVYLCASSHSRTKGPYNEQFFGPGTRLTVL.

V gene TRBV27 combines with J gene TRBJ2-1; maybe TRBD1 (6 bases). V lost 5 bases, J lost 9 bases, and 20 bases lay in between. There are 15 residues in the CDR3. Germline lookup yields CDR1 MNHEY and CDR2 SMNVEV (reference sequence). CDR3 DNA sequence: TGTGCCAGCAGTCACGCCGGGACAAGGAATAGTGAGCAGTTCTTC. It translates to CASSHAGTRNSEQFF.

The J gene is TRBJ1-1, the V gene TRBV27; no definite D call. This CDR3 spans 14 amino acids. Germline CDR1 reads MNHEY; CDR2 reads SMNVEV (reference sequence). The germline V and J ends were trimmed by 3 bases and 4 bases, with 12 bases remaining between them. CDR3 in amino acids: CASSLAGAGTEAFF. Here the CDR3 DNA reads TGTGCCAGCAGTTTGGCGGGCGCTGGCACTGAAGCTTTCTTT.

The rearrangement uses TRBV2 and TRBJ1-1; weak D call: TRBD1 (6 bases). Trimming removed 1 base at V and 5 bases at J, with 14 bases between. The CDR3 totals 15 residues. In germline, CDR1 is SNHLY, CDR2 FYNNEI. The CDR3 loop is CASSEGSGEGTEAFF. The CDR3 DNA reads as TGTGCCAGCAGTGAAGGGTCAGGGGAGGGGACTGAAGCTTTCTTT.

The chain is built from TRBV2 and TRBJ1-1, with 9 bases identical to TRBD1. This CDR3 is 13 amino acids long. Germline CDR1 reads SNHLY; CDR2 reads FYNNEI. J gave up 1 base and V 8 bases, and 2 bases lay outside the gene matches. The CDR3 reads CASGGQGNTEAFF. CDR3 bases: TGTGCCAGCGGGGGACAGGGGAACACTGAAGCTTTCTTT.

The chain links TRBV19 to TRBJ2-2, with 12 bases aligning to TRBD2. This CDR3 is 17 amino acids long. V shed 10 bases and J 3 bases; nucleotides not matched to a gene: 12. Germline V gene data show CDR1 as LNHDA and CDR2 as SQIVND (reference sequence). CDR3 in amino acids: CATRRLAGAVDTGELFF. The DNA for the CDR3 is TGTGCCACTCGGAGACTAGCGGGAGCGGTGGACACCGGGGAGCTGTTTTTT.

The chain carries TRBV4-2 and TRBJ2-7; D is unresolved. CDR1 is LGHNA and CDR2 is YNFKEQ in the germline V gene. The length of the CDR3 is 13 residues. V lost 1 base and J 5 bases, leaving 9 bases between the germline ends. Here the CDR3 reads CASSQGPGHEQYF. The CDR3, as DNA: TGTGCCAGCAGCCAAGGACCGGGCCACGAGCAGTACTTC.

The chain combines TRBV7-9 with TRBJ2-2, with a tentative D call TRBD2 (5 bases). V lost 5 bases and J lost 4, with 20 bases in between. Germline loops: CDR1 SEHNR, CDR2 FQNEAQ (reference sequence). The CDR3 runs 17 residues. CDR3: CASSTPWLASSTGELFF. For the CDR3, the DNA is TGTGCCAGCAGCACCCCTTGGCTAGCTTCGAGCACCGGGGAGCTGTTTTTT.

The table lists this clone with a count of one. The genes are TRBV27 and TRBJ2-1; no firm D call. Trimming shortened V by 0 bases and J by 8 bases, and 8 bases separated the two germline ends. The germline gives CDR1 MNHEY, CDR2 SMNVEV (reference sequence). This CDR3 is built from 13 residues. The CDR3 region has the DNA TGTGCCAGCAGTTTATCGATCATAGATGAGCAGTTCTTC. Translated, it gives CASSLSIIDEQFF.

This clone has more than one count but fewer than ten. This rearrangement joins TRBV7-3 to TRBJ2-2, with 8 bases fitting TRBD2. CDR3 length: 19 residues. The V gene's germline CDR1 is SGHTA and CDR2 FQGTGA. V shed 0 bases, J shed 6 bases, and the junction held 15 bases outside the gene matches. The CDR3 sequence: CASSLTGSSLAGPSGELFF. CDR3 sequence (DNA): TGTGCCAGCAGCTTAACAGGTTCAAGTCTAGCGGGCCCTTCCGGGGAGCTGTTTTTT.

V and J are TRBV9 and TRBJ1-1; no definite D call. The V and J ends lost 4 bases and 3 bases respectively, with 10 bases between them. This CDR3 comprises 13 residues. Germline CDR1 SGDLS, CDR2 YYNGEE. CDR3 loop: CASSSAAHTEAFF. The DNA for the CDR3 is TGTGCCAGCAGCTCCGCGGCCCACACTGAAGCTTTCTTT.

This clone appeared once. The rearrangement joins TRBV5-1 to TRBJ2-3; 7 positions agree with TRBD1. The CDR3 is 14 amino acids. The germline CDR1 and CDR2 sequences are SGHRS and YFSETQ. V trimming: 1 base; J trimming: 2 bases; junction bases outside the gene matches: 1. DNA for the CDR3: TGCGCCAGCAGCTTGAGGGGGCCCACAGATACGCAGTATTTT. Translated: CASSLRGPTDTQYF.

The chain links TRBV6-1 to TRBJ2-7; 13 nucleotides align to TRBD2. CDR3 length: 15 amino acids. Trimming removed 3 bases from V and 4 bases from J; junction bases left unmatched: 3. The germline V gene encodes CDR1 MNHNS and CDR2 SASEGT. DNA for the CDR3: TGTGCCAGCAGTGACGGACTAGCGGGAGATTACGAGCAGTACTTC. It encodes CASSDGLAGDYEQYF.

This chain connects TRBV27 to TRBJ2-7; D might be TRBD1 or TRBD2, each matching 5 bases. The CDR3 spans 15 residues. With 6 bases removed from V and 6 bases from J, the gap between germline ends came to 21 bases. CDR1 MNHEY and CDR2 SMNVEV come from the germline V gene (reference sequence). CDR3 residues: CASSSRGRGGGEQYF. As DNA, the CDR3 is TGTGCCAGCAGCTCCCGCGGTCGGGGCGGCGGCGAGCAGTACTTC.

The chain combines TRBV27 with TRBJ2-7; D tentatively fits TRBD1 or TRBD2 (5 bases each). CDR3 length: 13 residues. V lost 5 bases to trimming and J lost 3 bases, with 11 bases between them. Germline CDR1 is MNHEY and CDR2 is SMNVEV (reference sequence). Written as DNA, the CDR3 is TGTGCCAGCAGTGGGGACCGGGGCTACGAGCAGTACTTC. It yields the protein CASSGDRGYEQYF.

In the case of this clone: The same CDR3 also results from other DNA sequences found in this sample. This chain joins TRBV7-9 and TRBJ1-2; D remains unclear. The CDR3 is 13 residues long. CDR1 is SEHNR and CDR2 is FQNEAQ in the germline V gene (reference sequence). Trimming pared 1 base from V and 2 bases from J, leaving 5 bases between. CDR3 sequence: CASSLDSNYGYTF. The DNA for the CDR3 is TGTGCCAGCAGCTTAGACTCAAACTATGGCTACACCTTC.

The rearrangement links TRBV7-8 to TRBJ1-1, with D perhaps TRBD1 (5 bases). The CDR3 is 15 residues long. CDR1 SGHVS and CDR2 FQNEAQ come from the germline V gene. Trimming cost V 0 bases and J 0 bases, with 8 bases left between them. The chain's CDR3 is CASSLAGRMNTEAFF. CDR3 bases: TGTGCCAGCAGCTTAGCGGGACGGATGAACACTGAAGCTTTCTTT.